This is a list of T cell receptor beta chains from one sample in a study of cytomegalovirus exposure and HLA in healthy donors. Here immunoSEQ multiplex PCR was the method, and the copy in TCRdb shows in-frame clones only, minus some. The table has under 150,000 clones, 82% seen once. The sample comprised PBMCs. Source of these receptors: a male donor in good health and CMV-seronegative. CDR3s include the opening cysteine and the closing phenylalanine or tryptophan. The order of the fields is V gene, D gene, clone size, J gene, CDR3 DNA, CDR3 protein. D genes are given only for firm matches. Some rows have no size entry. The others give once, few or many, or a class for an expanded clone.

v_call: TRBV7-9
d_call: NA
clone_size: once
j_call: TRBJ1-5
cdr3_nt: TGTGCCAGCAGCGCACAGGATAGCAATCAGCCCCAGCATTTT
cdr3_aa: CASSAQDSNQPQHF

v_call: TRBV7-3
d_call: TRBD2
clone_size: NA
j_call: TRBJ2-1
cdr3_nt: TGTGCCAGCAGCTTAGCGGGACTAGCCTCCAATGAGCAGTTCTTC
cdr3_aa: CASSLAGLASNEQFF

v_call: TRBV30
d_call: NA
clone_size: NA
j_call: TRBJ2-1
cdr3_nt: TGTGCCTGGAGTGTACTAGCCCAATACAATGAGCAGTTCTTC
cdr3_aa: CAWSVLAQYNEQFF

v_call: TRBV10-2
d_call: TRBD1
clone_size: NA
j_call: TRBJ2-7
cdr3_nt: TGCGCCAGCAGCCTGACAGGGGAGGACTCCTACGAGCAGTACTTC
cdr3_aa: CASSLTGEDSYEQYF

v_call: TRBV19
d_call: TRBD1
clone_size: NA
j_call: TRBJ1-5
cdr3_nt: TGTGCCACCCGACAGGGTAACAATCAGCCCCAGCATTTT
cdr3_aa: CATRQGNNQPQHF

v_call: TRBV30
d_call: NA
clone_size: NA
j_call: TRBJ1-2
cdr3_nt: TGTGCCTGGTCCCAGGGATATGGCTACACCTTC
cdr3_aa: CAWSQGYGYTF

v_call: TRBV5-5
d_call: TRBD1
clone_size: NA
j_call: TRBJ1-5
cdr3_nt: TGTGCCAGCAGCCTGGGGCCAGACAGGGGAGACCGGCCCCAGCATTTT
cdr3_aa: CASSLGPDRGDRPQHF

v_call: TRBV19
d_call: TRBD2
clone_size: NA
j_call: TRBJ2-3
cdr3_nt: TGTGCCAGTAGTCATACTAGCGGAAACACAGATACGCAGTATTTT
cdr3_aa: CASSHTSGNTDTQYF

v_call: TRBV28
d_call: NA
clone_size: NA
j_call: TRBJ1-5
cdr3_nt: TGTGCCAGCAGTCACAGGGAGCCCCAGCATTTT
cdr3_aa: CASSHREPQHF

v_call: TRBV5-8
d_call: TRBD1
clone_size: NA
j_call: TRBJ1-5
cdr3_nt: TGTGCCAGCAGCCCGATAAGCGGGACAGGGGGCAGTCAGCCCCAGCATTTT
cdr3_aa: CASSPISGTGGSQPQHF

v_call: TRBV30
d_call: NA
clone_size: NA
j_call: TRBJ2-7
cdr3_nt: TGTGCAATCCGACTGATCCCCCACGAGCAGTACTTC
cdr3_aa: CAIRLIPHEQYF

v_call: TRBV5-1
d_call: TRBD2
clone_size: NA
j_call: TRBJ2-2
cdr3_nt: TGCGCCAGCAGCTTGCTAGCGGACCTGACGTCCGGGGAGCTGTTTTTT
cdr3_aa: CASSLLADLTSGELFF

v_call: TRBV28
d_call: TRBD2
clone_size: NA
j_call: TRBJ2-7
cdr3_nt: TGTGCCAGCAGTCTCTCTAGCGGGAGCCAGTACTTC
cdr3_aa: CASSLSSGSQYF

v_call: TRBV28
d_call: TRBD2
clone_size: NA
j_call: TRBJ2-1
cdr3_nt: TGTGCCAGCAGTTTAGTTTTCAGCGGGAGGAATGAGCAGTTCTTC
cdr3_aa: CASSLVFSGRNEQFF

v_call: TRBV13
d_call: TRBD1
clone_size: NA
j_call: TRBJ2-3
cdr3_nt: TGTGCCAGCAGCTCTACAGGGGCGAACCTTCCACATACGCAGTATTTT
cdr3_aa: CASSSTGANLPHTQYF

v_call: TRBV7-9
d_call: TRBD1
clone_size: NA
j_call: TRBJ2-7
cdr3_nt: TGTGCCAGCAGCTTCCGGACAGGGGGCATGCCCGAGCAGTACTTC
cdr3_aa: CASSFRTGGMPEQYF

v_call: TRBV19
d_call: NA
clone_size: NA
j_call: TRBJ2-6
cdr3_nt: TGTGCCAGTAGATGGGGCCAAGGGTCTTTTGGGGCCAACGTCCTGACTTTC
cdr3_aa: CASRWGQGSFGANVLTF

v_call: TRBV29-1
d_call: NA
clone_size: NA
j_call: TRBJ2-7
cdr3_nt: TGCAGCGTAGACTCGGGACACGCCCAGCAGTACTTC
cdr3_aa: CSVDSGHAQQYF

v_call: TRBV4-3
d_call: TRBD2
clone_size: NA
j_call: TRBJ2-7
cdr3_nt: TGCGCCAGCAGCCAGGCTAGCGGAAGTTCCTACGAGCAGTACTTC
cdr3_aa: CASSQASGSSYEQYF

v_call: TRBV4-2
d_call: TRBD1
clone_size: once
j_call: TRBJ2-5
cdr3_nt: TGTGCCAGCAGCCAAGACAGGACAGGGGGCTTCCAGACCCAGTACTTC
cdr3_aa: CASSQDRTGGFQTQYF

v_call: TRBV7-3
d_call: TRBD2
clone_size: NA
j_call: TRBJ2-3
cdr3_nt: TGTGCCAGTGGAGCGGGAGGCCCAGATACGCAGTATTTT
cdr3_aa: CASGAGGPDTQYF

v_call: TRBV7-2
d_call: TRBD2
clone_size: NA
j_call: TRBJ2-5
cdr3_nt: TGTGCCAGCGCGGGAGGTCCGCAAGAGACCCAGTACTTC
cdr3_aa: CASAGGPQETQYF

v_call: TRBV18
d_call: NA
clone_size: NA
j_call: TRBJ1-4
cdr3_nt: TGTGCCAGCTCACCAAACAGGGCGACATCTAATGAAAAACTGTTTTTT
cdr3_aa: CASSPNRATSNEKLFF

v_call: TRBV30
d_call: NA
clone_size: NA
j_call: TRBJ2-7
cdr3_nt: TGTGCCTGGAGTGTGAGCGATTACTACGAGCAGTACTTC
cdr3_aa: CAWSVSDYYEQYF

v_call: TRBV7-6
d_call: NA
clone_size: NA
j_call: TRBJ2-7
cdr3_nt: TGTGCCAGCAGACCCAGGGATTCCTACGAGCAGTACTTC
cdr3_aa: CASRPRDSYEQYF

v_call: TRBV9
d_call: NA
clone_size: NA
j_call: TRBJ1-1
cdr3_nt: TGTGCCAGCAGCGTAGATGGCAGGGAGGACACTGAAGCTTTCTTT
cdr3_aa: CASSVDGREDTEAFF

v_call: TRBV28
d_call: TRBD1
clone_size: NA
j_call: TRBJ1-1
cdr3_nt: TGTGCCAGCACCCTCCTGGAGGGGGCGCCGGGCACTGAAGCTTTCTTT
cdr3_aa: CASTLLEGAPGTEAFF

v_call: TRBV7-9
d_call: NA
clone_size: few
j_call: TRBJ1-1
cdr3_nt: TGTGCCAGCAGACAGCAGCAGAACACTGAAGCTTTCTTT
cdr3_aa: CASRQQQNTEAFF

v_call: TRBV5-5
d_call: NA
clone_size: NA
j_call: TRBJ2-5
cdr3_nt: TGTGCCAGCAGCCCCCAGGGGCGAGAGACCCAGTACTTC
cdr3_aa: CASSPQGRETQYF

v_call: TRBV6-5
d_call: NA
clone_size: NA
j_call: TRBJ1-1
cdr3_nt: TGTGCCAGCAGTCACACGCTGGGAGTCACTGAAGCTTTCTTT
cdr3_aa: CASSHTLGVTEAFF

v_call: TRBV4-2
d_call: TRBD2
clone_size: NA
j_call: TRBJ2-1
cdr3_nt: TGTGCCAGCAGCCAAGCATCCGCGGGAGGTACGTACAATGAGCAGTTCTTC
cdr3_aa: CASSQASAGGTYNEQFF

v_call: TRBV5-1
d_call: TRBD2
clone_size: once
j_call: TRBJ2-7
cdr3_nt: TGCGCCAGCAGCTTTGCAGGCGGGGGTAGCGGCCCTACCTACGAGCAGTACTTC
cdr3_aa: CASSFAGGGSGPTYEQYF

v_call: TRBV9
d_call: NA
clone_size: NA
j_call: TRBJ1-2
cdr3_nt: TGTGCCAGCAGCCCAACGACGGGGTATGTGGGCTACACCTTC
cdr3_aa: CASSPTTGYVGYTF

v_call: TRBV5-1
d_call: NA
clone_size: NA
j_call: TRBJ2-5
cdr3_nt: TGCGCCAGCAGCTTGGTGGAGGCCCAAGAGACCCAGTACTTC
cdr3_aa: CASSLVEAQETQYF

v_call: TRBV7-8
d_call: NA
clone_size: NA
j_call: TRBJ2-7
cdr3_nt: TGTGCCAGCAGCCTCTCTTACGAGCAGTACTTC
cdr3_aa: CASSLSYEQYF

v_call: TRBV6-5
d_call: NA
clone_size: NA
j_call: TRBJ2-3
cdr3_nt: TGTGCCAGCAGTTACGGGTCGGGACTCTACACAGATACGCAGTATTTT
cdr3_aa: CASSYGSGLYTDTQYF

v_call: TRBV11-2
d_call: NA
clone_size: NA
j_call: TRBJ2-7
cdr3_nt: TGTGCCAGCAGTTTTTCCCTCGGGGAGCAGTACTTC
cdr3_aa: CASSFSLGEQYF

v_call: TRBV19
d_call: NA
clone_size: few
j_call: TRBJ1-1
cdr3_nt: TGTGCCAGTAGTATTTATTTGAACACTGAAGCTTTCTTT
cdr3_aa: CASSIYLNTEAFF

v_call: TRBV5-5
d_call: TRBD1
clone_size: NA
j_call: TRBJ1-2
cdr3_nt: TGTGCCAGCAGCTTGTCAGGACAGGGCAACTATGGCTACACCTTC
cdr3_aa: CASSLSGQGNYGYTF

v_call: TRBV4-1
d_call: TRBD2
clone_size: NA
j_call: TRBJ2-1
cdr3_nt: TGCGCCAGCAGCCAAGAAACTAGCGGCTCCTACAATGAGCAGTTCTTC
cdr3_aa: CASSQETSGSYNEQFF

v_call: TRBV7-2
d_call: NA
clone_size: NA
j_call: TRBJ2-2
cdr3_nt: TGTGCCAGCAGCTTAGGGAGGGACTGGAACACCGGGGAGCTGTTTTTT
cdr3_aa: CASSLGRDWNTGELFF

v_call: TRBV20-1
d_call: NA
clone_size: NA
j_call: TRBJ2-7
cdr3_nt: TGCAGTGCTAGCGAGCGCTACGAGCAGTACTTC
cdr3_aa: CSASERYEQYF

v_call: TRBV7-9
d_call: NA
clone_size: NA
j_call: TRBJ2-1
cdr3_nt: TGTTCCAGCAGCCTTACACAGGGAACCTACAATGAGCAGTTCTTC
cdr3_aa: CSSSLTQGTYNEQFF

v_call: TRBV29-1
d_call: NA
clone_size: once
j_call: TRBJ1-1
cdr3_nt: TGCAGCGTTGATATGAACACTGAAGCTTTCTTT
cdr3_aa: CSVDMNTEAFF

v_call: TRBV15
d_call: TRBD1
clone_size: NA
j_call: TRBJ2-7
cdr3_nt: TGTGCCACCAGCAGAGCAGGGGGTCACTCCTACGAGCAGTACTTC
cdr3_aa: CATSRAGGHSYEQYF

v_call: TRBV5-1
d_call: TRBD2
clone_size: few
j_call: TRBJ2-2
cdr3_nt: TGCGCCAGCAGCTTGCAAGGACTAGCACCCGGGGAGCTGTTTTTT
cdr3_aa: CASSLQGLAPGELFF

v_call: TRBV6-5
d_call: NA
clone_size: few
j_call: TRBJ1-1
cdr3_nt: TGTGCCAGCAGCTCTAGGGGTGGGGACACTGAAGCTTTCTTT
cdr3_aa: CASSSRGGDTEAFF

v_call: TRBV7-9
d_call: NA
clone_size: NA
j_call: TRBJ2-3
cdr3_nt: TGTGCCAGCAGCCTGAGGACAGAGGCAGATACGCAGTATTTT
cdr3_aa: CASSLRTEADTQYF

v_call: TRBV9
d_call: TRBD1
clone_size: NA
j_call: TRBJ2-7
cdr3_nt: TGTGCCAGCAGCGTAGTGGGACAGGGTATCCACGAGCAGTACTTC
cdr3_aa: CASSVVGQGIHEQYF

v_call: TRBV28
d_call: NA
clone_size: NA
j_call: TRBJ2-1
cdr3_nt: TGTGCCAGCAGTCCGCTAGCTTCTGACAATGAGCAGTTCTTC
cdr3_aa: CASSPLASDNEQFF

v_call: TRBV4-1
d_call: NA
clone_size: NA
j_call: TRBJ2-7
cdr3_nt: TGCGCCAGCAGCCAAGACTATTCCTACGAGCAGTACTTC
cdr3_aa: CASSQDYSYEQYF

v_call: TRBV19
d_call: NA
clone_size: NA
j_call: TRBJ1-2
cdr3_nt: TGTGCCAGTAGCCCGTCATTCCTGGTCAGGAGGATCTATGGCTACACCTTC
cdr3_aa: CASSPSFLVRRIYGYTF

v_call: TRBV27
d_call: NA
clone_size: once
j_call: TRBJ1-6
cdr3_nt: TGTGCCAGCACCCATACCTCAGGGTTTTCACCCCTCCACTTT
cdr3_aa: CASTHTSGFSPLHF

v_call: TRBV10-3
d_call: NA
clone_size: once
j_call: TRBJ2-1
cdr3_nt: TGTGCCATCAGTGACTGGGTGGGTGAGGACAATGAGCAGTTCTTC
cdr3_aa: CAISDWVGEDNEQFF

v_call: TRBV27
d_call: NA
clone_size: NA
j_call: TRBJ1-2
cdr3_nt: TGTGCCAGCAGTTTATCGTCCGGAGACGGCTACACCTTC
cdr3_aa: CASSLSSGDGYTF

v_call: TRBV7-2
d_call: TRBD1
clone_size: NA
j_call: TRBJ2-7
cdr3_nt: TGTGCCAGCAGCTTACGAGCAGGGGGCAGCTCCTACGAGCAGTACTTC
cdr3_aa: CASSLRAGGSSYEQYF

v_call: TRBV4-2
d_call: NA
clone_size: NA
j_call: TRBJ2-5
cdr3_nt: TGTGCCAGCAGCCAAGGGCGGATAGAGACCCAGTACTTC
cdr3_aa: CASSQGRIETQYF

v_call: TRBV5-6
d_call: TRBD2
clone_size: NA
j_call: TRBJ2-2
cdr3_nt: TGTGCCAGCAGCTTGGAGCGGGGCACCGGGGAGCTGTTTTTT
cdr3_aa: CASSLERGTGELFF

v_call: TRBV30
d_call: NA
clone_size: once
j_call: TRBJ2-7
cdr3_nt: TGTGCCTGGACTAGCGCAAGCTACGAGCAGTACTTC
cdr3_aa: CAWTSASYEQYF